This T cell receptor (beta chain) emerged from a study of Ad26.COV2.S vaccination and SARS-CoV-2 variants. At the level of the study: Donor joined the COV1001 Ad26.COV2.S trial arm.

V gave up 4 bases and J gave up 4 bases, with 14 bases separating them. Germline CDR1 and CDR2: SGHNT and YYREEE (reference sequence). The CDR3 runs to 14 residues. This sample's treatment: about 20 received Ad26.COV2.S at low or high dose, single or two shots; 5 received placebo; per-sample allocation not given. Collection of the samples took place on day 63 after the first injection of vaccine or placebo. An 18-55-year-old adult in Boston served as donor. This clone was seen a handful of times. Its antigen is unknown. Assay used: immunoSEQ multiplex PCR; TCRdb lists only in-frame clones, some missing. This table has more than 300,000 clones, 80% to 90% appearing once. Broader study findings: Breadth, reportedly substantial, characterized the spike-specific CD8+ and CD4+ T cell responses after vaccination. From the TCR breadth and depth analyses, total T cell responses may have been underestimated.

The clonotype originates from a person between 18 and 65 years old who received the Ad26.COV2.S COVID-19 vaccine or a placebo. The V call is TRBV5-4, the J call TRBJ1-1, with D perhaps matching TRBD1 (5 bases). The sequenced sample was peripheral blood, obtained in a trial of Ad26.COV2.S vaccine versus placebo. CDR3 protein: CASSADEGRTEAFF. The CDR3 DNA reads TGTGCCAGCAGCGCGGACGAGGGGCGCACTGAAGCTTTCTTT.